This record looks at one TCR beta chain sequence and its context. As yet, its antigen is unknown. This entry belongs to a study of cytomegalovirus exposure and HLA in healthy donors. Points from the study as a whole: Prediction of most subjects' HLA-A and HLA-B alleles by TCR beta sequences was reportedly accurate. It is likely that the observed cluster of highly shared sequence variants was a sequencing artifact.

The CDR3 contains 13 residues. V gave up 5 bases and J gave up 2 bases, with 9 bases separating them. In germline, CDR1 is MNHNS, CDR2 SASEGT. The PCR made use of 60 Vbeta and 13 Jbeta primers. Sequencing was performed with immunoSEQ multiplex PCR; in TCRdb, only in-frame clones are kept and a portion is missing. The data contain approximately 110,000 clones, roughly 80% of them seen just once; the ten biggest clones take up approximately 0.22%. At the time of sampling, donors were nominally healthy, though unrecorded immune exposures were likely. Sequenced input: PBMCs. The V gene is TRBV6-1, the J gene TRBJ1-1, with D maybe TRBD1 (5 bases). The clonotype was recovered from a man aged 45 to 65 in good health and CMV-seronegative. CDR3 coding DNA: TGTGCCAGCAGTTTACAGGCCAACACTGAAGCTTTCTTT. It is translated as CASSLQANTEAFF.